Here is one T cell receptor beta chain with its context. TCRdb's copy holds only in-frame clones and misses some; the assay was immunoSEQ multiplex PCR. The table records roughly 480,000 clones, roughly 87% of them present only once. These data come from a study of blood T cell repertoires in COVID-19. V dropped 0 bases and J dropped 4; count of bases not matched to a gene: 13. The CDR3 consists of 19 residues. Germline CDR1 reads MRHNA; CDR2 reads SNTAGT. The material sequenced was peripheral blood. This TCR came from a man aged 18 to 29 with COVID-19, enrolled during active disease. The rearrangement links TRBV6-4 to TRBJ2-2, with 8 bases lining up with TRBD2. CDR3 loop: CASSDSRSSGRGGTGELFF. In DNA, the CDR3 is TGTGCCAGCAGTGACTCGAGGAGTTCCGGGAGGGGGGGCACCGGGGAGCTGTTTTTT.